The rows below give T cell receptor beta chains drawn from one sample of a study of OX40 agonist ivuxolimab in advanced cancers. Assay: immunoSEQ multiplex PCR; the TCRdb copy retains only in-frame clones and omits some. The data contain around 63,000 clones, around 90% of them singletons. This specimen consisted of CD4+ or CD8+ T cells sorted from blood, obtained in a trial of the OX40 agonist ivuxolimab. These receptors came from an adult with an advanced solid tumor such as melanoma, head and neck, liver or kidney cancer. CDR3s include the opening cysteine and the closing phenylalanine or tryptophan. Fields, in order: V gene, CDR3 protein.

v_gene: TRBV9; CDR3aa: CASSVGGPWGDTQYF
v_gene: TRBV11-3; CDR3aa: CASSLGGLAGADEQFF
v_gene: TRBV6-5; CDR3aa: CASSYTGLAGYNEQFF
v_gene: TRBV6-5; CDR3aa: CASSFSPGPPAEKLFF
v_gene: TRBV18; CDR3aa: CASSPWAGGSYEQYF
v_gene: TRBV7-3; CDR3aa: CASSPLGAGDYEQYF
v_gene: TRBV4-1; CDR3aa: CASSRIEENYGYTF
v_gene: TRBV27; CDR3aa: CASRRLATPEFF
v_gene: TRBV7-9; CDR3aa: CASSFGETGELFF
v_gene: TRBV7-8; CDR3aa: CASSVHGTGNPNSPLHF
v_gene: TRBV9; CDR3aa: CASSTDNEQFF
v_gene: TRBV11-3; CDR3aa: CASSSPGEETQYF
v_gene: TRBV7-2; CDR3aa: CASSWTGGTETQYF
v_gene: TRBV4-1; CDR3aa: CASSQFPGGITEAFF
v_gene: TRBV6-4; CDR3aa: CASPAGGRGTDTQYF
v_gene: TRBV30; CDR3aa: CAGPRNWTGELFF
v_gene: TRBV28; CDR3aa: CATADFYEQYF
v_gene: TRBV7-9; CDR3aa: CASSLGQIYGYTF
v_gene: TRBV27; CDR3aa: CASSLLGQDTQYF
v_gene: TRBV27; CDR3aa: CASSSSGLPVGEQYF
v_gene: TRBV27; CDR3aa: CASSYREKSYEQYF
v_gene: TRBV7-3; CDR3aa: CASSFHQTDRVEQFF
v_gene: TRBV9; CDR3aa: CASSVGGAGSETQYF
v_gene: TRBV9; CDR3aa: CASSVAGGLSETQYF
v_gene: TRBV19; CDR3aa: CASSTIGYLGEQYF